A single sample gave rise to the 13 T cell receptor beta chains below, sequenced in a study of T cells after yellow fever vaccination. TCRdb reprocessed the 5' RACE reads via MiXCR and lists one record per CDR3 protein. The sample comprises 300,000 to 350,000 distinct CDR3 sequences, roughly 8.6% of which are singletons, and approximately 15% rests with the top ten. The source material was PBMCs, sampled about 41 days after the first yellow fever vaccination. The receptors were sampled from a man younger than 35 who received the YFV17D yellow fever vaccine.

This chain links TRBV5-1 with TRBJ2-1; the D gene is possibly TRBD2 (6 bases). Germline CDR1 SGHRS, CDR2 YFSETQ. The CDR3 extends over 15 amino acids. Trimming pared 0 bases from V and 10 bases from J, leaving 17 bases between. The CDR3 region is CASSLGRLVPTEQFF. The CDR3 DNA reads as TGCGCCAGCAGCTTGGGTCGACTAGTACCCACCGAGCAGTTCTTC.

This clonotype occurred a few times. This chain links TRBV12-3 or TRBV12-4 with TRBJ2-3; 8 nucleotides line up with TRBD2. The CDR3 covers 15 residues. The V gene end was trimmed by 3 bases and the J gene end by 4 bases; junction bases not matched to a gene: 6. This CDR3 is CASSFVRGGPDTQYF. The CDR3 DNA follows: TGTGCCAGCAGTTTTGTTCGGGGGGGCCCAGATACGCAGTATTTT.

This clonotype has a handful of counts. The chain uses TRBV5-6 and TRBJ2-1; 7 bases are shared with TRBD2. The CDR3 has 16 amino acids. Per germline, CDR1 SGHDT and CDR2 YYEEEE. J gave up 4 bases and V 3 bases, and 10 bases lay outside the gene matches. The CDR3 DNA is TGTGCCAGCAGCTCGACCAGCGGGACTACTTACAATGAGCAGTTCTTC. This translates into CASSSTSGTTYNEQFF.

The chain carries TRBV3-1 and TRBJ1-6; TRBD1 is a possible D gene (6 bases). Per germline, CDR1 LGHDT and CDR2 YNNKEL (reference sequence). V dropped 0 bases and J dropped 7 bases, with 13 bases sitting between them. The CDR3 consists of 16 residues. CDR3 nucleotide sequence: TGTGCCAGCAGCCAAGATCCAGGGGTGGAGAATTCACCCCTCCACTTT. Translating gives CASSQDPGVENSPLHF.

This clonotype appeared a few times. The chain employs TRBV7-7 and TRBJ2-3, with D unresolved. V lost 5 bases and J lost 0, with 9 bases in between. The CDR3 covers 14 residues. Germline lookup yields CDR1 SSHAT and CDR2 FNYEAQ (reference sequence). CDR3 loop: CASSPSISTDTQYF. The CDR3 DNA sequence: TGTGCCAGCAGCCCGAGTATAAGCACAGATACGCAGTATTTT.

The DNA of the CDR3 is TGTGCCAGCTCACCCCGAGGGATCTATGGCTACACCTTC. It is translated as CASSPRGIYGYTF. This chain uses TRBV18 with TRBJ1-2; unclear D gene. Trimming removed 3 bases at V and 4 bases at J, with 9 bases between. There are 13 residues in the CDR3. CDR1 and CDR2 from the germline V gene are KGHSH and LQKENI. The full variable domain, in which reference TRBV18 and TRBJ1-2 provide the parts outside the CDR3, is NAGVMQNPRHLVRRRGQEARLRCSPMKGHSHVYWYRQLPEEGLKFMVYLQKENIIDESGMPKERFSAEFPKEGPSILRIQQVVRGDSAAYFCASSPRGIYGYTFGSGTRLTVV.

The CDR3 DNA reads as TGTGCCAGCAGCCAAGACTGGGGCGGCACCTACAATGAGCAGTTCTTC. Its translation is CASSQDWGGTYNEQFF. The chain employs TRBV3-1 and TRBJ2-1, with D possibly being TRBD1 (5 bases). The CDR3 is made up of 16 amino acids. Trimming cost V 0 bases and J 2 bases, with 11 bases left between them. Germline V gene lookup returns CDR1 LGHDT and CDR2 YNNKEL (reference sequence).

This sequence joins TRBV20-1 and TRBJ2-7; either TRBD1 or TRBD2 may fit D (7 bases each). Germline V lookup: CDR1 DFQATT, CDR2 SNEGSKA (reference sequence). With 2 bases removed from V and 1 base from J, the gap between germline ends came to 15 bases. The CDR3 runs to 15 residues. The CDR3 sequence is CSARRPQGGSYEQYV. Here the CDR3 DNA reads TGCAGTGCTAGAAGGCCCCAGGGGGGGTCCTACGAGCAGTACGTC.

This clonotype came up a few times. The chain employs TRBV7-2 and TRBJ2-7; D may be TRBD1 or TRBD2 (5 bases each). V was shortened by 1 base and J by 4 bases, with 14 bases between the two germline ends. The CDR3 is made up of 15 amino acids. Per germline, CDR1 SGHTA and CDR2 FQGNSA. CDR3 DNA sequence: TGTGCCAGCAGCTTAGAAGCAGGGACGCGGTACGAGCAGTACGTC. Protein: CASSLEAGTRYEQYV.

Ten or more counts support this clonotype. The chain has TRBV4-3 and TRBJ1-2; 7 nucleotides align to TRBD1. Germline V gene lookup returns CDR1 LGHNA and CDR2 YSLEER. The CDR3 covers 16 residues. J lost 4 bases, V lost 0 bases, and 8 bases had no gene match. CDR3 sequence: CASSQDPQGLIYGYTF. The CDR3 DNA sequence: TGCGCCAGCAGCCAAGATCCACAGGGGCTTATCTATGGCTACACCTTC.

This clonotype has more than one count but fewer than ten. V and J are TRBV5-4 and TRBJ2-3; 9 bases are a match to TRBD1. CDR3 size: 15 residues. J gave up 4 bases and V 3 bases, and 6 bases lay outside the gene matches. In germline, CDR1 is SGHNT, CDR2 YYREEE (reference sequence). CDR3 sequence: CASSSQGADPDTQYF. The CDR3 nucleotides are TGTGCCAGCAGCTCACAGGGGGCGGACCCAGATACGCAGTATTTT.

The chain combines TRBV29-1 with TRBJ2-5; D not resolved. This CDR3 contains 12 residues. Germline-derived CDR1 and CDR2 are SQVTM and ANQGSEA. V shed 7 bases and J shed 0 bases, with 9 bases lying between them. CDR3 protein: CSADKYQETQYF. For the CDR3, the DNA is TGCAGCGCCGACAAGTACCAAGAGACCCAGTACTTC.

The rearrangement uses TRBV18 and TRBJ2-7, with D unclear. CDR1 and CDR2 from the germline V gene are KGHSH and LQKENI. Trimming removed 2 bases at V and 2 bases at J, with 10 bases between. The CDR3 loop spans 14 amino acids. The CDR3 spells CASSPSLGTYEQYV. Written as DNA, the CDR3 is TGTGCCAGCTCACCATCGCTGGGTACCTACGAGCAGTACGTC.